These 8 T cell receptor beta chains were sequenced from one sample in a study of T cells after yellow fever vaccination. One entry per CDR3 protein results from TCRdb running MiXCR on the 5' RACE reads. Found here are 300,000 to 400,000 distinct CDR3 sequences, 12% of them singletons; the top ten hold approximately 3.4%. The sequenced sample was CD4+ T cells sorted from PBMCs, obtained 15 days after the yellow fever booster vaccination. The source is a man younger than 30 who received the YFV17D yellow fever vaccine.

This chain links TRBV12-3 or TRBV12-4 with TRBJ2-5; D call uncertain. V was trimmed by 2 bases and J by 5 bases, leaving 9 bases between them. CDR3 size: 13 residues. CDR3 nucleotides: TGTGCCAGCAGTTTATTTACTACGGAGACCCAGTACTTC. This encodes CASSLFTTETQYF.

The V call is TRBV7-2, the J call TRBJ1-2, with a weak D call TRBD1 (5 bases). This CDR3 region has 14 residues. The V gene lost 2 bases and the J gene lost 4 bases, with 11 bases spanning the gap. Germline V lookup: CDR1 SGHTA, CDR2 FQGNSA. The CDR3 nucleotides read TGTGCCAGCAGCTTACACCAGGGAACCTATGGCTACACCTTC. Protein: CASSLHQGTYGYTF.

This clonotype was picked up a small number of times. The chain employs TRBV6-2 or TRBV6-3 and TRBJ2-3; D gene unclear. The CDR3 loop spans 17 amino acids. V lost 4 bases to trimming and J lost 1 base, with 18 bases between them. Germline loops: CDR1 MNHEY, CDR2 SVGEGT. The CDR3 bases are TGTGCCAGCAGTTTCCCCCTCGATCCCAAGGGCACAGATACGCAGTATTTT. It specifies CASSFPLDPKGTDTQYF.

This clonotype was detected a few times. The V and J genes are TRBV27 and TRBJ1-6; possible D gene TRBD1, 5 bases. V was shortened by 6 bases and J by 7 bases, with 16 bases between the two germline ends. The CDR3 contains 15 residues. From germline, CDR1 is MNHEY and CDR2 SMNVEV (reference sequence). Here the CDR3 reads CASRRGALFNSPLHF. The DNA for the CDR3 is TGTGCCAGCAGAAGAGGGGCCCTTTTCAATTCACCCCTCCACTTT.

The chain recombines TRBV28 with TRBJ2-1; D is undetermined. Germline values: CDR1 MDHEN, CDR2 SYDVKM. This CDR3 comprises 15 residues. Between the trimmed V and J ends, which lost 2 bases and 5 bases, there was a span of 13 bases. The CDR3 is CASSLLATTNNEQFF. The CDR3 coding sequence is TGTGCCAGCAGTTTACTGGCGACAACTAACAATGAGCAGTTCTTC.

This clonotype was found a few times. This chain connects TRBV6-5 to TRBJ1-1; no clear D. V was clipped by 2 bases and J by 1 base, with 8 bases between them. The CDR3 spans 14 residues. Germline CDR1 is MNHEY and CDR2 is SVGAGI. CDR3 residues: CASSYGQPNTEAFF. For the CDR3, the DNA is TGTGCCAGCAGTTACGGTCAGCCGAACACTGAAGCTTTCTTT.

The V and J genes are TRBV4-3 and TRBJ2-5, with D perhaps TRBD1 (6 bases). This CDR3 has 14 residues. The V gene lost 2 bases and the J gene lost 3 bases, with 10 bases spanning the gap. Germline CDR1 LGHNA, CDR2 YSLEER. The CDR3 DNA reads as TGCGCCAGCAGCCAACAACAGGGAGAAGAGACCCAGTACTTC. This sequence encodes CASSQQQGEETQYF.

This clonotype was observed at least ten times. This chain links TRBV7-3 with TRBJ2-7; D is unclear. The CDR3 runs to 15 residues. With 1 base removed from V and 3 bases from J, the gap between germline ends came to 13 bases. The germline V gene encodes CDR1 SGHTA and CDR2 FQGTGA. The CDR3 here is CASSLNPAHYYEQYF. Here the CDR3 DNA reads TGTGCCAGCAGCTTAAACCCAGCCCACTACTACGAGCAGTACTTC.